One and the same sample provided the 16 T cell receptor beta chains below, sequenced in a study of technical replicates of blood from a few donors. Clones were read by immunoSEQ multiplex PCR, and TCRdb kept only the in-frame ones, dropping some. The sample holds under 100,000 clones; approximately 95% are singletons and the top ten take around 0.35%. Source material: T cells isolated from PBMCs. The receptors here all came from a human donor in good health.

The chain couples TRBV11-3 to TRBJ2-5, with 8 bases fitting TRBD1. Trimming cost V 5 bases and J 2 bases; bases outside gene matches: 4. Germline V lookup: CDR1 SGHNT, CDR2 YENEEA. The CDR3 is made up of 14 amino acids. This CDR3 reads CASSTGGYQETQYF. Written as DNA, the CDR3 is TGTGCCAGCAGCACAGGGGGGTATCAAGAGACCCAGTACTTC.

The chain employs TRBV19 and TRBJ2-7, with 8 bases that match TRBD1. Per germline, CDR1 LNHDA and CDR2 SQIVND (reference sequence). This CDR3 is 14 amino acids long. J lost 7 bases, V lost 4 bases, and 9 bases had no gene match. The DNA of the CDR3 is TGTGCCAGTAGTAAGGACAGGGACTTTAGAGAGCAGTACTTC. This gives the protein CASSKDRDFREQYF.

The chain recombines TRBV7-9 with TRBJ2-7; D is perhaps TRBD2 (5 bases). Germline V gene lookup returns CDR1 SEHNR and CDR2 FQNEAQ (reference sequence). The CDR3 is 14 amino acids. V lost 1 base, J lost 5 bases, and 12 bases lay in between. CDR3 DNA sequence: TGTGCCAGCAGCTTAGGAGGGCGAGGGAACGAGCAGTACTTC. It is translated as CASSLGGRGNEQYF.

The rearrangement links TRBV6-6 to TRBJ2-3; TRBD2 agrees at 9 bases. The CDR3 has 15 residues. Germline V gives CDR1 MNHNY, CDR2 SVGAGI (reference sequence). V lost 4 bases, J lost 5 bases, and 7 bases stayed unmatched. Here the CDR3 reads CASSSTGLAGDTQYF. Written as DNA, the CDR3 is TGTGCCAGCAGTTCCACGGGACTAGCAGGAGATACGCAGTATTTT.

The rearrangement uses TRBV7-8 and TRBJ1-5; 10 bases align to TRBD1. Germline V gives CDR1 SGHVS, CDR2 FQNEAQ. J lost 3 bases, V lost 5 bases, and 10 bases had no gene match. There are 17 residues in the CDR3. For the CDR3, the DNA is TGTGCCAGCAGCACCCGGTGGGGACAGGGGATCAATCAGCCCCAGCATTTT. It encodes CASSTRWGQGINQPQHF.

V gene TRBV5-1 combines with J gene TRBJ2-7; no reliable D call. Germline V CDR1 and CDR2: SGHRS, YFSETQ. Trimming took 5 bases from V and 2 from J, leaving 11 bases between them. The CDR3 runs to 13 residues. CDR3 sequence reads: CASRIEAAYEQYF. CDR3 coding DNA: TGCGCCAGCAGGATTGAGGCGGCCTACGAGCAGTACTTC.

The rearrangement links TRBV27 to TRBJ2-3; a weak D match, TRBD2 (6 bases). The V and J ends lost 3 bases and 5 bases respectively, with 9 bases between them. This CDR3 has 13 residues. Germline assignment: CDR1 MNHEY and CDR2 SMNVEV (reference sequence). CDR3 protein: CASSFGRGDTQYF. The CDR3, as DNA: TGTGCCAGCAGTTTTGGGCGGGGAGATACGCAGTATTTT.

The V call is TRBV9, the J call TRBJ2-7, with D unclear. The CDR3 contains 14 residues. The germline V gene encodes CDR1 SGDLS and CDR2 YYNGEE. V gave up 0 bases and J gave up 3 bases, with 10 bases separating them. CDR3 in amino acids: CASSVGNRGYEQYF. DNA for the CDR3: TGTGCCAGCAGCGTAGGCAATAGAGGCTACGAGCAGTACTTC.

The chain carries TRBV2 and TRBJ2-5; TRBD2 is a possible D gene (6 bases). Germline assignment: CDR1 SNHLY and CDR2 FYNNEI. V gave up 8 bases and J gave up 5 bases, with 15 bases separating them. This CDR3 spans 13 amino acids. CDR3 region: CASLRRREETQYF. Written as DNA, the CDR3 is TGTGCCAGCCTCAGGCGGAGGGAGGAGACCCAGTACTTC.

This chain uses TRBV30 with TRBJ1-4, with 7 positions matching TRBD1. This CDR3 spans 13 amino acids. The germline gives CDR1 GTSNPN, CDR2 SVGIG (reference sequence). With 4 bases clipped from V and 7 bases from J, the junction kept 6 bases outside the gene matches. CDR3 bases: TGTGCCTGGAACCCAGGGGGTCGTGAAAAACTGTTTTTT. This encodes CAWNPGGREKLFF.

CDR3 protein: CASSYVGAGDTQYF. As DNA, the CDR3 is TGTGCCAGCAGTTATGTGGGGGCGGGAGATACGCAGTATTTT. The chain employs TRBV27 and TRBJ2-3, with D possibly TRBD1 on 6 matching bases. With 4 bases removed from V and 5 bases from J, the gap between germline ends came to 13 bases. Germline loops: CDR1 MNHEY, CDR2 SMNVEV (reference sequence). The CDR3 runs to 14 residues.

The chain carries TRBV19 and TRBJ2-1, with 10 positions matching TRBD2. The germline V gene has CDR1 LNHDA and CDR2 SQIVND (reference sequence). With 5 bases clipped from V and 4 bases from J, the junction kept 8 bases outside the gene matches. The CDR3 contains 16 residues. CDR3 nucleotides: TGTGCCAGTAGTTTCTTTAGCGGGAGGCCTTACAATGAGCAGTTCTTC. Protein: CASSFFSGRPYNEQFF. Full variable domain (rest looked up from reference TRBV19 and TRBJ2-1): DGGITQSPKYLFRKEGQNVTLSCEQNLNHDAMYWYRQDPGQGLRLIYYSQIVNDFQKGDIAEGYSVSREKKESFPLTVTSAQKNPTAFYLCASSFFSGRPYNEQFFGPGTRLTVL.

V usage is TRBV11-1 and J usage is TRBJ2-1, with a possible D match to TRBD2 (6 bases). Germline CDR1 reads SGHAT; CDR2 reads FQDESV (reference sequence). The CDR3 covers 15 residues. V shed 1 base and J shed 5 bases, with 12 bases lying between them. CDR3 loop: CASSLELAYDNEQFF. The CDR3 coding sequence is TGTGCCAGCAGCTTAGAGCTAGCGTATGACAATGAGCAGTTCTTC.

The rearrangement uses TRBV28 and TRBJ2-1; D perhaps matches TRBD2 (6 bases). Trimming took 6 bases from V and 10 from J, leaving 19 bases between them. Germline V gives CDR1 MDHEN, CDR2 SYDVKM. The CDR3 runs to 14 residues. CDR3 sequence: CASRPRGAIREQFF. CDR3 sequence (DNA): TGTGCCAGCAGGCCCCGCGGGGCGATAAGGGAGCAGTTCTTC.

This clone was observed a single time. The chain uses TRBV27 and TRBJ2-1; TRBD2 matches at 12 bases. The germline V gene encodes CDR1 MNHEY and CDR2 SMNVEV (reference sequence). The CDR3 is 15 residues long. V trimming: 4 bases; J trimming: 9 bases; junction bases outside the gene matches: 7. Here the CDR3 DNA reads TGTGCCAGCAGTTCCCGACTAGCGGGAGTATTTGAGCAGTTCTTC. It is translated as CASSSRLAGVFEQFF.

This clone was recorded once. The CDR3 DNA is TGTGCCAGCAGTGGAGGCGGGACTAACTATGGCTACACCTTC. It codes for CASSGGGTNYGYTF. The chain uses TRBV2 and TRBJ1-2; D gene unclear. CDR1 is SNHLY, CDR2 FYNNEI, per germline. Deletions cut 4 bases from V and 0 bases from J, with 9 bases between. CDR3 length equals 14 residues. Combining the CDR3 with reference TRBV2 and TRBJ1-2 gives the whole variable domain EPEVTQTPSHQVTQMGQEVILRCVPISNHLYFYWYRQILGQKVEFLVSFYNNEISEKSEIFDDQFSVERPDGSNFTLKIRSTKLEDSAMYFCASSGGGTNYGYTFGSGTRLTVV.